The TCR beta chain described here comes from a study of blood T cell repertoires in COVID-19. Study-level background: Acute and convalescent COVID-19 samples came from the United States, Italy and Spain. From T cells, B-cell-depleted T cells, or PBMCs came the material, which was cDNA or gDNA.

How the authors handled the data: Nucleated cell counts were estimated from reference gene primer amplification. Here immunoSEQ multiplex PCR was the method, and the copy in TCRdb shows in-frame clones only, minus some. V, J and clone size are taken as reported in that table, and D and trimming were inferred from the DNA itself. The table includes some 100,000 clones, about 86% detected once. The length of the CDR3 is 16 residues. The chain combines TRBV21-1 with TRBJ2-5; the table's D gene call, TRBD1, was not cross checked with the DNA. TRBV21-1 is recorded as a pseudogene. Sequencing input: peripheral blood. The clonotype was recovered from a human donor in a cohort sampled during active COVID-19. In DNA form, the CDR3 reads TGTGCCAGCAGCAAAGAAGGTAGGCAGGCCGAAGAGACCCAGTACTTC. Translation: CASSKEGRQAEETQYF.